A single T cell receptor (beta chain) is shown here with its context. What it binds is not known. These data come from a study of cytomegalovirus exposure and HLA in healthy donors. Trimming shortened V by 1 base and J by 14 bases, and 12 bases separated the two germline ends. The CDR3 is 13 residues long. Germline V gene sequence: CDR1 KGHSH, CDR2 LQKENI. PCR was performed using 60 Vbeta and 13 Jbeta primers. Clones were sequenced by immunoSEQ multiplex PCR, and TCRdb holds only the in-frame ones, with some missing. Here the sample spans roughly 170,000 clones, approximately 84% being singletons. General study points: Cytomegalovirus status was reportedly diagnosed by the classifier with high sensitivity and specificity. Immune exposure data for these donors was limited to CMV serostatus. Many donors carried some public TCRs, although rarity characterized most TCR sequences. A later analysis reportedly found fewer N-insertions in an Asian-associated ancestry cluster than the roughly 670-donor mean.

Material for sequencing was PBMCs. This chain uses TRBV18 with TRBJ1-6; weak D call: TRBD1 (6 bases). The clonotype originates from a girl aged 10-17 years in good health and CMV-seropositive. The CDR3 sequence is CASSPREWDTLHF. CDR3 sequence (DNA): TGTGCCAGCTCACCACGAGAGTGGGACACCCTCCACTTT.